This entry features one T cell receptor beta chain sequence. Its target is unknown. Expressed TCRB transcripts were sequenced because the isolated RNA had all been reverse transcribed beforehand. Here immunoSEQ multiplex PCR was the method, and the copy in TCRdb shows in-frame clones only, minus some. The sample lists around 58,000 clones, around three fifths occurring once. These data are taken from a study of beta chain features in type 1 diabetes. Between the trimmed V and J ends, which lost 1 base and 0 bases, there was a span of 7 bases. This CDR3 is 15 amino acids long. CDR1 and CDR2 (germline): SNHLY, FYNNEI. Broader study findings: cDNA-based reads could over-represent cells with high TCR expression.

The chain has TRBV2 and TRBJ1-5; D unresolved. Source material: Tregs from blood. The origin of this receptor is a woman younger than 30 in good health. CDR3: CASSEGTRSNQPQHF. Written as DNA, the CDR3 is TGTGCCAGCAGTGAAGGAACACGTAGCAATCAGCCCCAGCATTTT.